The TCR beta chain described here comes from a study of CD8 T cells in Susac syndrome. Sequencing targeted TCR beta in blood CD8+ and CD4+ T cells. The controls, all healthy donors, were matched for age and sex. The germline V gene has CDR1 DFQATT and CDR2 SNEGSKA (reference sequence). The V and J ends lost 5 bases and 7 bases respectively, with 14 bases between them. The CDR3 sequence is 12 residues long. Reverse transcription of about 0.45 to 1 ug RNA was carried out with random hexamers. Amplification of TCR beta CDR3 by immunoSEQ multiplex PCR spanned 54 Vbeta and 13 Jbeta. TCRdb redid the calling of the immunoSEQ multiplex PCR reads with MiXCR, one entry per CDR3 protein. The profile shows about 200,000 distinct CDR3 sequences, 93% of them singletons.

The chain employs TRBV20-1 and TRBJ1-1, with D uncertain. The sequence was obtained from a human donor in good health. Sequencing used CD4+ T cells from PBMCs. CDR3 sequence (DNA): TGCAGTGCTGGAGGTGGCAGACTTGAAGCTTTCTTT. Its protein is CSAGGGRLEAFF.